The next 12 T cell receptor beta chains were all read from a single sample in a study of cytomegalovirus exposure and HLA in healthy donors. The PCR ran on 60 Vbeta and 13 Jbeta primers. The table came from immunoSEQ multiplex PCR; TCRdb's copy has only in-frame clones and leaves some out. The sample shows some 150,000 clones, roughly 80% of them seen only once. The specimen was PBMCs. The receptors here all came from a woman in her 40s in good health and CMV-seropositive.

The chain carries TRBV7-5 and TRBJ2-1; TRBD2, the D gene given by the table, was not confirmed from the DNA. TRBV7-5 is shown as a pseudogene. The CDR3 runs to 19 residues. The DNA of the CDR3 is TGTGTCAGAAGCGGGCGACTTTGGCGGGATTCTAGCTCCTACAATGAGCAGTTCTTC. It yields the protein CVRSGRLWRDSSSYNEQFF.

The V gene is TRBV6-5, the J gene TRBJ2-7; 11 bases are a match to TRBD1. The CDR3 runs 13 residues. Unmatched junction bases numbered 3, after V lost 6 bases and J lost 5 bases. The V gene's germline CDR1 is MNHEY and CDR2 SVGAGI. The CDR3 sequence: CASSRTGGHEQYF. The CDR3 coding sequence is TGTGCCAGCAGCAGGACAGGGGGCCACGAGCAGTACTTC.

The genes are TRBV2 and TRBJ2-3; D is possibly TRBD2 (5 bases). Germline V CDR1 and CDR2: SNHLY, FYNNEI. The CDR3 contains 11 residues. Trimming removed 8 bases at V and 7 bases at J, with 10 bases between. CDR3 coding DNA: TGTGCCAGCCTACTAGAGAATACGCAGTATTTT. Its translation: CASLLENTQYF.

V is TRBV19 and J is TRBJ1-2, with D maybe TRBD1 (5 bases). The CDR3 covers 14 residues. The V end was cut by 7 bases, the J end by 3 bases, with 15 bases between. Per the germline V gene, CDR1 is LNHDA and CDR2 is SQIVND (reference sequence). The CDR3 sequence: CASTWTPEDYGYTF. As DNA, the CDR3 is TGTGCCAGTACTTGGACACCTGAGGACTATGGCTACACCTTC.

As regards this clone: Other DNA sequences within the sample encode an identical CDR3. CDR3 region: CASTPTTPNYGYTF. CDR3 nucleotides: TGTGCCAGCACCCCGACAACCCCTAACTATGGCTACACCTTC. The chain has TRBV28 and TRBJ1-2; D ambiguous. The germline V gene encodes CDR1 MDHEN and CDR2 SYDVKM. Trimming cost V 7 bases and J 0 bases, with 12 bases left between them. The CDR3 spans 14 residues.

This clone was observed a handful of times. The rearrangement uses TRBV7-2 and TRBJ1-1, with a tentative D call TRBD1 (5 bases). This CDR3 has 16 amino acids. V was cut by 0 bases and J by 0 bases, with 11 bases left in between. The germline CDR1 and CDR2 sequences are SGHTA and FQGNSA. This CDR3 is CASSLALTVVNTEAFF. The CDR3 DNA is TGTGCCAGCAGCTTAGCTCTGACAGTTGTGAACACTGAAGCTTTCTTT.

This rearrangement joins TRBV19 to TRBJ1-1; unclear D gene. CDR1 and CDR2 from the germline V gene are LNHDA and SQIVND (reference sequence). This CDR3 is built from 13 residues. The V end lost 4 bases, the J end lost 2 bases, and 8 bases lay between the germline ends. CDR3 DNA: TGTGCCAGTAGTAGATTAGAAAACACTGAAGCTTTCTTT. This sequence encodes CASSRLENTEAFF.

This clone was counted a single time. This chain links TRBV6-1 with TRBJ2-3, with 7 bases identical to TRBD1. This CDR3 spans 14 amino acids. Germline V gives CDR1 MNHNS, CDR2 SASEGT. V shed 4 bases and J 4 bases; nucleotides not matched to a gene: 5. For the CDR3, the DNA is TGTGCCAGCAGTGTAGGGGGCTCTGCAGATACGCAGTATTTT. This gives the protein CASSVGGSADTQYF.

The chain has TRBV5-1 and TRBJ2-1; perhaps TRBD2 as D (7 bases). CDR1 and CDR2 (germline): SGHRS, YFSETQ. V gave up 4 bases and J gave up 4 bases, with 21 bases separating them. This CDR3 spans 17 amino acids. As DNA, the CDR3 is TGCGCCAGCAGCCCCGGGTATGGCGGGGGCTCATACAATGAGCAGTTCTTC. This sequence encodes CASSPGYGGGSYNEQFF.

This clone was detected once. This chain connects TRBV5-1 to TRBJ2-3; D gene uncertain. Deletions cut 0 bases from V and 2 bases from J, with 10 bases between. The CDR3 is 15 amino acids. Germline CDR1 and CDR2: SGHRS and YFSETQ. CDR3 bases: TGCGCCAGCAGCTTGGGAGAAGCTAACACAGATACGCAGTATTTT. Translation: CASSLGEANTDTQYF.

This rearrangement joins TRBV5-6 to TRBJ1-2, with TRBD1 matching 7 bases. This CDR3 contains 15 residues. V shed 6 bases, J shed 5 bases, and the junction held 13 bases outside the gene matches. Germline-derived CDR1 and CDR2 are SGHDT and YYEEEE. The CDR3 here is CASTTLTGSGYGYTF. DNA for the CDR3: TGTGCCAGCACCACCTTGACAGGGTCGGGTTATGGCTACACCTTC.

The V call is TRBV9, the J call TRBJ1-6, with D possibly matching TRBD1 (5 bases). This CDR3 region has 14 residues. The V gene lost 2 bases and the J gene lost 5 bases, with 8 bases spanning the gap. CDR1 and CDR2 (germline): SGDLS, YYNGEE. CDR3 in DNA: TGTGCCAGCAGCGTTTTAGGGGATAATTCACCCCTCCACTTT. Protein sequence: CASSVLGDNSPLHF. The full variable domain, with the rest looked up from reference TRBV9 and TRBJ1-6, is DSGVTQTPKHLITATGQRVTLRCSPRSGDLSVYWYQQSLDQGLQFLIQYYNGEERAKGNILERFSAQQFPDLHSELNLSSLELGDSALYFCASSVLGDNSPLHFGNGTRLTVT.